This entry lists 29 T cell receptor beta chains sequenced from one sample in a study of blood T cell repertoires in COVID-19. Profiled with immunoSEQ multiplex PCR; TCRdb holds only in-frame clones, not every one. The sample carries 250,000 to 350,000 clones, roughly nine tenths recorded once. Sequenced material: peripheral blood. The receptors come from a young man who had recovered from COVID-19.

The chain joins TRBV9 to TRBJ2-2; D might be TRBD2 (5 bases). Deletions cut 0 bases from V and 4 bases from J, with 7 bases between. CDR1 and CDR2 (germline): SGDLS, YYNGEE. CDR3 length: 14 residues. The CDR3 nucleotides read TGTGCCAGCAGCGTAGTTGGGAGCACCGGGGAGCTGTTTTTT. Encoded protein: CASSVVGSTGELFF.

The V and J genes are TRBV12-5 and TRBJ2-1; tentatively, D is TRBD2 (5 bases). Per germline, CDR1 LGHNT and CDR2 FRNRAP. CDR3 length: 15 residues. V lost 4 bases and J 14 bases, leaving 24 bases between the germline ends. The CDR3 loop reads CASGSTLSGARDKFF. The CDR3, as DNA: TGTGCTAGTGGTTCCACCCTTTCCGGAGCCCGGGATAAGTTCTTC.

The rearrangement uses TRBV19 and TRBJ2-7; tentatively, D is TRBD1 (5 bases). The ends were cut back, 4 bases at V and 0 bases at J, with 10 bases in the middle. The CDR3 sequence is 14 residues long. Germline lookup yields CDR1 LNHDA and CDR2 SQIVND (reference sequence). In DNA form, the CDR3 reads TGTGCCAGTAGTAGCGACAGCTACTCCTACGAGCAGTACTTC. Amino acid sequence: CASSSDSYSYEQYF.

This clone has a single count. J is TRBJ2-1 and V is TRBV4-2; tentatively, D is TRBD2 (7 bases). The CDR3 contains 15 residues. V was cut by 2 bases and J by 8 bases, with 16 bases left in between. CDR1 LGHNA and CDR2 YNFKEQ come from the germline V gene. The CDR3 loop is CASSQPSGGGDEQFF. CDR3 DNA sequence: TGTGCCAGCAGCCAACCTAGCGGAGGGGGGGATGAGCAGTTCTTC.

The chain links TRBV7-9 to TRBJ2-2; 7 bases are a match to TRBD1. The V segment lost 5 bases and the J segment 0 bases; nucleotides outside the gene matches: 12. Per germline, CDR1 SEHNR and CDR2 FQNEAQ (reference sequence). This CDR3 has 18 residues. CDR3 bases: TGTGCCAGCAGCATCCCAGTACAGGGGACCTCGAACACCGGGGAGCTGTTTTTT. Protein product: CASSIPVQGTSNTGELFF.

This chain links TRBV11-2 with TRBJ2-3; no clear D. This CDR3 comprises 13 residues. V shed 5 bases and J shed 4 bases, with 10 bases lying between them. The germline gives CDR1 SGHAT, CDR2 FQNNGV. The CDR3 DNA sequence: TGTGCCAGCAGCCGCGGCGGTCCAGATACGCAGTATTTT. Amino acid sequence: CASSRGGPDTQYF.

The chain links TRBV4-2 to TRBJ2-3, with TRBD2 identical over 9 bases. The CDR3 runs to 20 residues. J lost 1 base, V lost 0 bases, and 14 bases had no gene match. Germline-derived CDR1 and CDR2 are LGHNA and YNFKEQ. CDR3 region: CASSQEFQREVPSGTDTQYF. CDR3 in DNA: TGTGCCAGCAGCCAAGAATTCCAGCGGGAGGTTCCCTCAGGCACAGATACGCAGTATTTT.

J is TRBJ1-1 and V is TRBV12-5; D is perhaps TRBD1 (5 bases). From germline, CDR1 is LGHNT and CDR2 FRNRAP. This CDR3 region has 14 residues. Trimming shortened V by 0 bases and J by 8 bases, and 13 bases separated the two germline ends. The CDR3: CASGLVPETAEAFF. CDR3 nucleotide sequence: TGTGCTAGTGGTTTGGTCCCCGAGACAGCGGAAGCTTTCTTT.

This chain uses TRBV4-1 with TRBJ1-3, with D unresolved. The V and J ends lost 3 bases and 0 bases respectively, with 12 bases between them. CDR3 length: 16 amino acids. Germline V lookup: CDR1 MGHRA, CDR2 YSYEKL. The CDR3 DNA is TGCGCCAGCAGCCACCCTCCGAGAAACTCTGGAAACACCATATATTTT. As protein: CASSHPPRNSGNTIYF.

The CDR3 sequence: CASSTSGDNTEAFF. CDR3 sequence (DNA): TGTGCCAGCAGCACATCAGGGGATAACACTGAAGCTTTCTTT. The rearrangement joins TRBV3-1 (or the pseudogene TRBV3-2) to TRBJ1-1; D possibly corresponds to TRBD1 (6 bases). The V gene's germline CDR1 is LGHDT and CDR2 YNNKEL (reference sequence). Trimming cost V 5 bases and J 2 bases, with 12 bases left between them. CDR3 length: 14 amino acids.

This clone was counted only a few times. The chain links TRBV7-9 to TRBJ1-2, with TRBD1 as a possible D gene (5 bases). This CDR3 region has 13 residues. Germline-derived CDR1 and CDR2 are SEHNR and FQNEAQ (reference sequence). V lost 5 bases and J lost 7, with 14 bases in between. CDR3: CASSPNGGSGYTF. CDR3 sequence (DNA): TGTGCCAGCAGCCCCAATGGGGGGAGTGGCTACACCTTC. The variable domain in full, with the rest retrieved from reference TRBV7-9 and TRBJ1-2, is DTGVSQNPRHKITKRGQNVTFRCDPISEHNRLYWYRQTLGQGPEFLTYFQNEAQLEKSRLLSDRFSAERPKGSFSTLEIQRTEQGDSAMYLCASSPNGGSGYTFGSGTRLTVV.

The V and J genes are TRBV12-5 and TRBJ2-5; no clear D gene. Trimming shortened V by 5 bases and J by 3 bases, and 4 bases separated the two germline ends. This CDR3 has 11 residues. The germline V gene encodes CDR1 LGHNT and CDR2 FRNRAP. The CDR3 bases are TGTGCTAGTGGTCTTGAAGAGACCCAGTACTTC. Its translation: CASGLEETQYF.

The chain joins TRBV10-1 to TRBJ2-7; 7 bases fit TRBD1. V lost 6 bases to trimming and J lost 1 base; unmatched junction nucleotides: 9. CDR1 is WNHNN and CDR2 is SYGVQD in the germline V gene (reference sequence). This CDR3 spans 15 amino acids. The CDR3 reads CASRRQGEGSYEQYF. The CDR3 DNA is TGCGCCAGCAGAAGACAGGGTGAGGGGTCCTACGAGCAGTACTTC.

The V and J genes are TRBV5-6 and TRBJ2-4; TRBD1 matches at 8 bases. The V gene end was trimmed by 0 bases and the J gene end by 4 bases; junction bases not matched to a gene: 6. This CDR3 has 16 amino acids. The V gene's germline CDR1 is SGHDT and CDR2 YYEEEE. CDR3 amino acids: CASSLGGQVFKNIQYF. The CDR3 bases are TGTGCCAGCAGCTTGGGGGGACAGGTTTTTAAAAACATTCAGTACTTC. The full variable domain, completed using reference TRBV5-6 and TRBJ2-4, is DAGVTQSPTHLIKTRGQQVTLRCSPKSGHDTVSWYQQALGQGPQFIFQYYEEEERQRGNFPDRFSGHQFPNYSSELNVNALLLGDSALYLCASSLGGQVFKNIQYFGAGTRLSVL.

V usage is TRBV29-1 and J usage is TRBJ2-3; D gene ambiguous. The CDR3 is 12 amino acids. Germline V gene data show CDR1 as SQVTM and CDR2 as ANQGSEA. The V and J ends lost 6 bases and 2 bases respectively, with 9 bases between them. The CDR3 loop reads CSVDSNTDTQYF. CDR3 nucleotides: TGCAGCGTAGACTCAAACACAGATACGCAGTATTTT.

The gene calls are TRBV3-1 (or the pseudogene TRBV3-2) and TRBJ2-1; 7 positions match TRBD1. J was trimmed by 5 bases and V by 0 bases; bases with no gene match: 10. CDR3 length: 17 amino acids. Looked up from germline, CDR1 is LGHDT and CDR2 is YNNKEL (reference sequence). The DNA of the CDR3 is TGTGCCAGCAGCCAAGATCTTAGACAGGGATTGGACAATGAGCAGTTCTTC. Encoded protein: CASSQDLRQGLDNEQFF.

The gene calls are TRBV6-2 or TRBV6-3 and TRBJ2-6; TRBD2 might be the D (5 bases). V shed 2 bases and J shed 0 bases, with 5 bases lying between them. There are 15 residues in the CDR3. Per germline, CDR1 MNHEY and CDR2 SVGEGT. CDR3 protein: CASSYEGSGANVLTF. CDR3 DNA: TGTGCCAGCAGTTACGAGGGCTCTGGGGCCAACGTCCTGACTTTC.

The V gene is TRBV5-4, the J gene TRBJ2-7; 7 bases line up with TRBD2. The germline V gene encodes CDR1 SGHNT and CDR2 YYREEE (reference sequence). This CDR3 region has 14 residues. After removal of 4 bases from V and 6 bases from J, the junction contained 10 bases not matched to a gene. This CDR3 is CASSKGLVTVEQYF. In nucleotides, the CDR3 is TGTGCCAGCAGCAAAGGACTAGTGACTGTCGAGCAGTACTTC.

The chain uses TRBV5-6 and TRBJ1-4, with D unclear. The germline gives CDR1 SGHDT, CDR2 YYEEEE. Between the trimmed V and J ends, which lost 0 bases and 0 bases, there was a span of 6 bases. The CDR3 runs to 15 residues. The CDR3 here is CASSLGSATNEKLFF. CDR3 DNA: TGTGCCAGCAGCTTGGGGTCAGCAACTAATGAAAAACTGTTTTTT.

The chain recombines TRBV7-9 with TRBJ2-4; 7 bases fit TRBD1. The CDR3 extends over 17 amino acids. The junction had 10 bases not matched to a gene; V was cut back by 5 bases and J by 0 bases. Germline CDR1 SEHNR, CDR2 FQNEAQ (reference sequence). The CDR3 is CASSPRTGELAKNIQYF. CDR3 DNA sequence: TGTGCCAGCAGCCCCCGGACAGGAGAGCTAGCCAAAAACATTCAGTACTTC.

In this sample, this clone turned up a few times. The chain carries TRBV7-8 and TRBJ2-1; 8 nucleotides line up with TRBD2. The V segment lost 1 base and the J segment 0 bases; nucleotides outside the gene matches: 8. This CDR3 has 18 amino acids. Germline loops: CDR1 SGHVS, CDR2 FQNEAQ. CDR3 coding DNA: TGTGCCAGCAGCTTAGAAGGACGCGGGAGGAGCTCCTACAATGAGCAGTTCTTC. Its protein is CASSLEGRGRSSYNEQFF.

To note about this clone: The junction departs from the called germline gene at one end, perhaps through a read error. The genes are TRBV7-7 and TRBJ2-5; 7 positions match TRBD2. Germline V lookup: CDR1 SSHAT, CDR2 FNYEAQ (reference sequence). The CDR3 extends over 15 amino acids. In nucleotides, the CDR3 is TGTGCTAGCAGGAAAGGACTAGGACGTCAAGAGACCCAGTACTTC. Translation gives CASRKGLGRQETQYF.

The sample holds one count of this clone. The V call is TRBV6-5, the J call TRBJ2-2; D possibly corresponds to TRBD2 (5 bases). This CDR3 region has 14 residues. The germline V gene has CDR1 MNHEY and CDR2 SVGAGI. The germline V and J ends were trimmed by 6 bases and 2 bases, with 10 bases remaining between them. The CDR3 DNA reads as TGTGCCAGCAGCAGGACTCGTAACACCGGGGAGCTGTTTTTT. Protein sequence: CASSRTRNTGELFF.

Only one count was recorded for this clone. The rearrangement uses TRBV11-2 and TRBJ2-2; 8 bases match TRBD1. The CDR3 is 15 residues long. Losses at the gene ends were 1 base for V and 13 bases for J; bases not matched to a gene: 11. From germline, CDR1 is SGHAT and CDR2 FQNNGV. The CDR3 spells CASSLGTGSVSGLFF. In DNA, the CDR3 is TGTGCCAGCAGCTTAGGGACAGGGTCCGTGTCAGGGCTGTTTTTT.

On this clone: The sample carries other DNA sequences with the same CDR3. The rearrangement joins TRBV2 to TRBJ1-1; perhaps TRBD1 as D (6 bases). Germline V lookup: CDR1 SNHLY, CDR2 FYNNEI. This CDR3 comprises 14 residues. Trimming pared 7 bases from V and 0 bases from J, leaving 12 bases between. CDR3 DNA: TGTGCCAGCAATCAACAGGGCTTGAACACTGAAGCTTTCTTT. Translation gives CASNQQGLNTEAFF.

The CDR3 DNA sequence: TGTGCCAGTAGTAGATGGCCCCAATCCCCCAGCTACGAGCAGTACTTC. The encoded protein is CASSRWPQSPSYEQYF. This sequence joins TRBV19 and TRBJ2-7; no clear D gene. The length of the CDR3 is 16 residues. Germline CDR1 reads LNHDA; CDR2 reads SQIVND (reference sequence). Trimming removed 4 bases at V and 3 bases at J, with 19 bases between.

The chain has TRBV7-8 and TRBJ2-1; 8 bases fit TRBD2. V lost 3 bases to trimming and J lost 2 bases; unmatched junction nucleotides: 9. There are 17 residues in the CDR3. Looked up from germline, CDR1 is SGHVS and CDR2 is FQNEAQ. The CDR3 is CASSLSPLAGTYNEQFF. The CDR3 DNA sequence: TGTGCCAGCAGCTTGTCCCCCCTAGCGGGTACCTACAATGAGCAGTTCTTC.

This sequence joins TRBV4-1 and TRBJ2-1; D possibly corresponds to TRBD1 (6 bases). Between the trimmed V and J ends, which lost 5 bases and 7 bases, there was a span of 18 bases. CDR1 is MGHRA and CDR2 is YSYEKL in the germline V gene. This CDR3 contains 15 residues. This chain's CDR3 is CASSYRQAQRNEQFF. The CDR3 region has the DNA TGCGCCAGCAGCTATAGACAGGCTCAGAGGAATGAGCAGTTCTTC.

The V call is TRBV18, the J call TRBJ2-1; 8 bases are shared with TRBD1. With V trimmed by 3 bases and J by 3 bases, 7 bases remained unmatched. Germline V gene lookup returns CDR1 KGHSH and CDR2 LQKENI. The CDR3 consists of 16 residues. The CDR3 here is CASSPMTGAGYNEQFF. In DNA, the CDR3 is TGTGCCAGCTCACCGATGACAGGGGCGGGCTACAATGAGCAGTTCTTC.